These 3 T cell receptor beta chains originate from one sample sequenced in a study of blood T cells in healthy people across ages. The use of a sample-barcoded 5' primer and a J-beta primer mix characterized a second PCR of roughly 6 to 11 cycles. A single record per CDR3 protein comes from TCRdb applying MiXCR to the 5' RACE reads. Of 650,000 to 900,000 distinct CDR3 sequences listed, approximately 59% were seen once; the top ten hold 25% to 35%. Input material: blood. These receptors were obtained from a man aged 25-45 years in good health.

The chain combines TRBV9 with TRBJ2-3; D perhaps matches TRBD1 (6 bases). Between the trimmed V and J ends, which lost 0 bases and 5 bases, there was a span of 22 bases. The CDR3 loop spans 18 amino acids. Germline V gene lookup returns CDR1 SGDLS and CDR2 YYNGEE. This chain's CDR3 is CASSVEGRDNGFGDTQYF. CDR3 DNA: TGTGCCAGCAGCGTAGAGGGTCGGGACAACGGGTTTGGAGATACGCAGTATTTT.

The chain has TRBV7-9 and TRBJ2-5; D gene unclear. Germline V gene lookup returns CDR1 SEHNR and CDR2 FQNEAQ (reference sequence). Deletions cut 2 bases from V and 4 bases from J, with 14 bases between. The CDR3 runs 15 residues. The CDR3 nucleotides read TGTGCCAGCAGCTTAACGGGCACAGACGGAGAGACCCAGTACTTC. Translated: CASSLTGTDGETQYF.

This clonotype has a handful of counts. This rearrangement joins TRBV20-1 to TRBJ1-2, with 7 bases aligning to TRBD1. Germline CDR1 DFQATT, CDR2 SNEGSKA (reference sequence). Unmatched junction bases numbered 8, after V lost 0 bases and J lost 4 bases. The CDR3 spans 15 residues. CDR3 in amino acids: CSARDLDRVFYGYTF. The CDR3 DNA is TGCAGTGCTAGAGATCTTGACAGGGTTTTCTATGGCTACACCTTC.